Described below is a single T cell receptor beta chain sequence and its context. The repertoire was sequenced with immunoSEQ multiplex PCR; TCRdb's copy has only in-frame clones and lacks some. Here the sample spans 190,000 or so clones, roughly 92% being singletons. This entry belongs to a study of blood T cell repertoires in COVID-19. Study-wide background: PBMCs, B-cell-depleted T cells, or T cells provided the cDNA or gDNA that made up the material.

The J segment lost 3 bases and the V segment lost 4 bases, leaving 0 bases of the junction unmatched. The CDR3 runs 13 residues. Germline V CDR1 and CDR2: KGHSY, FQNENV. Input material: peripheral blood. The V and J genes are TRBV16 and TRBJ2-7; 10 bases match TRBD2. The sequence derives from a man aged 25-40 years with COVID-19, enrolled during active disease. CDR3 bases: TGTGCCAGCAGCCTAGCGGGAGGCTACGAGCAGTACTTC. Its protein is CASSLAGGYEQYF.